The following is a TCR beta chain sequence with its context. The CDR3 has 11 residues. Trimming shortened V by 9 bases and J by 3 bases, and 6 bases separated the two germline ends. Germline assignment: CDR1 MNHNS and CDR2 SASEGT. The primer mix had 60 Vbeta and 13 Jbeta primers. The data were produced by immunoSEQ multiplex PCR, yet TCRdb's version contains in-frame clones alone and is incomplete. The sample comprises some 130,000 clones, over 75% of which are singletons, and under 5% rests with the top ten. The sample is drawn from a study of cytomegalovirus exposure and HLA in healthy donors. Input material: PBMCs. The sequence derives from a male donor in good health and CMV-seropositive. The chain links TRBV6-1 to TRBJ1-3; no firm D call. This CDR3 reads CASSLGNTIYF. CDR3 bases: TGTGCCAGTTCACTTGGAAACACCATATATTTT.